This TCR beta chain comes out of a study of spatial heterogeneity in lung cancer. On the study more broadly: The average count in raw reads for each unique TCR and UMI combination exceeded 8.5 appearances.

Time point of the sample: sample taken at primary tumor resection. MiXCR was run by TCRdb on the 5' RACE reads, yielding one entry per CDR3 protein. The repertoire includes 20,000 to 25,000 distinct CDR3 sequences, 4% to 5.5% of them detected once, and 9% to 10% sits in the top ten. Turning to this clonotype: The antigen remains undetermined.

The CDR3 covers 13 residues. The germline V and J ends were trimmed by 5 bases and 7 bases, with 15 bases remaining between them. Germline loops: CDR1 MNHNY, CDR2 SVGAGI (reference sequence). Study-level findings and limits: Mutation counts in tumors were tracked by counts of expanded intratumoral alpha and beta TCRs.

The rearrangement uses TRBV6-6 and TRBJ2-7, with D possibly called TRBD1 or TRBD2 (6 bases each). Sequencing used lung tumor tissue, obtained at surgery. This sequence originates from a male donor with early-stage non-small cell lung cancer. The CDR3 loop is CASSREEGGEQYF. CDR3 sequence (DNA): TGTGCCAGCAGTCGCGAGGAGGGGGGTGAGCAGTACTTC.